The T cell receptor (beta chain) described here comes from a study of cytomegalovirus exposure and HLA in healthy donors. Germline CDR1 and CDR2: SGHKS and YYEKEE (reference sequence). With 6 bases clipped from V and 1 base from J, the junction kept 8 bases outside the gene matches. The CDR3 contains 15 residues. In the PCR, 60 Vbeta and 13 Jbeta primers were used. The repertoire was sequenced with immunoSEQ multiplex PCR; TCRdb's copy has only in-frame clones and lacks some. The repertoire consists of approximately 210,000 clones, with about four fifths occurring once and the leading ten covering less than 2%. The table lists this clone with a few counts.

The V call is TRBV5-5, the J call TRBJ2-3; TRBD1 aligns across 7 bases. The sequence derives from a girl aged 5-17 years in good health and CMV-seropositive. Sequencing was carried out using PBMCs. CDR3 in amino acids: CASTAGTGGTDTQYF. The DNA of the CDR3 is TGTGCCAGCACCGCTGGAACAGGGGGCACAGATACGCAGTATTTT.